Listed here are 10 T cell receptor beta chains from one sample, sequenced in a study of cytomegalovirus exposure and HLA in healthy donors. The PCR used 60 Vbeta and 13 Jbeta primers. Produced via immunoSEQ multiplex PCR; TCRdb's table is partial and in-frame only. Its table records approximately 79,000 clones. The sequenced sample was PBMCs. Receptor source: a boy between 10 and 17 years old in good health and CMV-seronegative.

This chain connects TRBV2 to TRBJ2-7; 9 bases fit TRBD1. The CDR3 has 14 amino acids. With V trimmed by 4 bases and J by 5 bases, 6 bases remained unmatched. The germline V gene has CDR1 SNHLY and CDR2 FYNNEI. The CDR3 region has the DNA TGTGCCAGCAGTGGGGGACAGGGCTTCGACGAGCAGTACTTC. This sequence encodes CASSGGQGFDEQYF.

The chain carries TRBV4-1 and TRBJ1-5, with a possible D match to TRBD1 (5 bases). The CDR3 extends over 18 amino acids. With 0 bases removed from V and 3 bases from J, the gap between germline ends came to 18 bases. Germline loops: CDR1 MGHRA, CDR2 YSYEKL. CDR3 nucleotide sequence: TGCGCCAGCAGCCAAGATTCCCTACCAACAGGAGACAATCAGCCCCAGCATTTT. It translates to CASSQDSLPTGDNQPQHF.

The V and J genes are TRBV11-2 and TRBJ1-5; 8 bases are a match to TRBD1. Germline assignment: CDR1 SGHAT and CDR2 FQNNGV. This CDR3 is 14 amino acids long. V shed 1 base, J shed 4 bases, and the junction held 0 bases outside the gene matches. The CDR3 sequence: CASSLGTGNQPQHF. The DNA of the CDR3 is TGTGCCAGCAGCTTAGGGACAGGGAATCAGCCCCAGCATTTT.

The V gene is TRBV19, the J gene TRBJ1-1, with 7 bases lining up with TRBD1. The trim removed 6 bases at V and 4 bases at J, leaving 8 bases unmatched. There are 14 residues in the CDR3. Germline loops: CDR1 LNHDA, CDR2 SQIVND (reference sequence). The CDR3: CASSETGTGTEAFF. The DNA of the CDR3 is TGTGCCAGTAGCGAGACAGGGACGGGCACTGAAGCTTTCTTT. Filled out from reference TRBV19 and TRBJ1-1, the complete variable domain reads DGGITQSPKYLFRKEGQNVTLSCEQNLNHDAMYWYRQDPGQGLRLIYYSQIVNDFQKGDIAEGYSVSREKKESFPLTVTSAQKNPTAFYLCASSETGTGTEAFFGQGTRLTVV.

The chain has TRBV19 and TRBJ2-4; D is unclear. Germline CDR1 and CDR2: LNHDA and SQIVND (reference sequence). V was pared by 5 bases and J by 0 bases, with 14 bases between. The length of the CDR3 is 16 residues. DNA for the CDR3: TGTGCCAGTAGTGCTACGGTGTCCCTAGCCAAAAACATTCAGTACTTC. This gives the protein CASSATVSLAKNIQYF.

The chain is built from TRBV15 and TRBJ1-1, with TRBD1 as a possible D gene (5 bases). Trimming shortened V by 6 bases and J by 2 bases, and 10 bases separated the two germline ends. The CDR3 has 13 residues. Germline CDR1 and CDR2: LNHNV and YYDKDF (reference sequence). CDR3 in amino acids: CATRRTPNTEAFF. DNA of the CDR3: TGTGCCACCAGGAGGACACCTAACACTGAAGCTTTCTTT.

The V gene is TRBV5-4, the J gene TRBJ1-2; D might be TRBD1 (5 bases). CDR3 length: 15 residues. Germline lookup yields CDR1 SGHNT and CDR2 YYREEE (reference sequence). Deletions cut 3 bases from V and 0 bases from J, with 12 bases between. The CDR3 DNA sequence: TGTGCCAGCAGCTGGGGACTGGCAGCTAACTATGGCTACACCTTC. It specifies CASSWGLAANYGYTF.

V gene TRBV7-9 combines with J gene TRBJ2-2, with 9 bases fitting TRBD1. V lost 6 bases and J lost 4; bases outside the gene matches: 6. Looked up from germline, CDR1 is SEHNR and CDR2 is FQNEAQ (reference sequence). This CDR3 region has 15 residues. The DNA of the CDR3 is TGTGCCAGCAGAGGGGGGACAGGGTCCACCGGGGAGCTGTTTTTT. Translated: CASRGGTGSTGELFF.

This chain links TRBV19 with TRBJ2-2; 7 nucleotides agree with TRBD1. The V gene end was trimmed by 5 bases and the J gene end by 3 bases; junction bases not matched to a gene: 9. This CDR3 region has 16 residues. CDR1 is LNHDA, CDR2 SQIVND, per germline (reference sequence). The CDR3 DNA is TGTGCCAGTAGTCTAAACAGGGGCCGGGACACCGGGGAGCTGTTTTTT. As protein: CASSLNRGRDTGELFF.

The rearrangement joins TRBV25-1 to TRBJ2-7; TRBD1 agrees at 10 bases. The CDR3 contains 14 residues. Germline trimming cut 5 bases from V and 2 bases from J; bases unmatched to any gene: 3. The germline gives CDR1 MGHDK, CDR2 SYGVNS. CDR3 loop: CASSRTGGTYEQYF. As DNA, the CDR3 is TGTGCCAGCAGTCGGACAGGGGGAACCTACGAGCAGTACTTC.